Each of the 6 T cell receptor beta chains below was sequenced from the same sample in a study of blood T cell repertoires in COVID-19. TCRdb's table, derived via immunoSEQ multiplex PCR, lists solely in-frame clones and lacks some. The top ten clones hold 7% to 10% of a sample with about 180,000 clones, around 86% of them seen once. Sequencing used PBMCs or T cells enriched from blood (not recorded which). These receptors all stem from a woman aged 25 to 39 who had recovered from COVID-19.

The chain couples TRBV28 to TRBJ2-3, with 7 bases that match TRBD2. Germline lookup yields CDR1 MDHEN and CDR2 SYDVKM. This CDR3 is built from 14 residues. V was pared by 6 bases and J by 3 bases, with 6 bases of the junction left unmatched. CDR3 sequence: CASRPPSGTDTQYF. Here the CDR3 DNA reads TGTGCCAGCAGGCCTCCTAGCGGTACAGATACGCAGTATTTT.

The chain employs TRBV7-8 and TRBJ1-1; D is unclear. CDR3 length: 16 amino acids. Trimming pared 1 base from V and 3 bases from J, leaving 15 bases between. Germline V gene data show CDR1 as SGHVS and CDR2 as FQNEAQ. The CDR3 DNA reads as TGTGCCAGCAGCTTAGAAGGGTGGGGAGGGTACACTGAAGCTTTCTTT. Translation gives CASSLEGWGGYTEAFF.

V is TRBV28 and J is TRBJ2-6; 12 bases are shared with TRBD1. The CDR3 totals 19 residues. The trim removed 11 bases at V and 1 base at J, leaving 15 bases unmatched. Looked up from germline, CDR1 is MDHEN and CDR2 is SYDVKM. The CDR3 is CASGVPGTGGISGANVLTF. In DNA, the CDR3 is TGTGCCTCAGGTGTCCCCGGGACAGGGGGCATTTCTGGGGCCAACGTCCTGACTTTC.

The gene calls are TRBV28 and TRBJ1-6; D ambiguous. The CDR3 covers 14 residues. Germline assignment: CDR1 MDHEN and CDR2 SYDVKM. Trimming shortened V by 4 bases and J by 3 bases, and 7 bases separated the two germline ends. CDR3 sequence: CASSYRDYNSPLHF. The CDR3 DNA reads TGTGCCAGCAGTTATCGGGACTATAATTCACCCCTCCACTTT.

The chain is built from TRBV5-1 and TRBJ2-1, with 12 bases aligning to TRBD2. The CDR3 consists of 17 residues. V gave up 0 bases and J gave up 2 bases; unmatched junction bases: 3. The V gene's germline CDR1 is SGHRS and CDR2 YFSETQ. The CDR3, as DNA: TGCGCCAGCAGCTTGGGTACTAGCGGGAGGACCTACAATGAGCAGTTCTTC. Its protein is CASSLGTSGRTYNEQFF.

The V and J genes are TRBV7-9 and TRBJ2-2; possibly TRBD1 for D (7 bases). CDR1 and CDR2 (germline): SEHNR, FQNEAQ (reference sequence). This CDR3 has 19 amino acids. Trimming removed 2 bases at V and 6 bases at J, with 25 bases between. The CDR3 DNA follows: TGTGCCAGCAGCTTAAATACTCGGCAGGGGGGTTTAGTCCCCGGGGAGCTGTTTTTT. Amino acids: CASSLNTRQGGLVPGELFF.